Reported below is one T cell receptor (beta chain). Assay used: immunoSEQ multiplex PCR; TCRdb lists only in-frame clones, some missing. In the table there are a few million clones, 95% of which are singletons. This CDR3 spans 12 amino acids. CDR1 and CDR2 (germline): MNHNY, SVGAGI (reference sequence). V lost 3 bases and J lost 7, with 9 bases in between. This sample stems from a study of shared clonotypes between healthy human individuals. The V and J genes are TRBV6-6 and TRBJ2-5; D not certain. The specimen was naive CD4+ T cells sorted from blood. Specified subset: CD45RA+ positively selected. This receptor was obtained from a man aged 18 to 29 in good health. This chain's CDR3 is CASSYMKGTQYF. In DNA, the CDR3 is TGTGCCAGCAGTTATATGAAGGGGACCCAGTACTTC.